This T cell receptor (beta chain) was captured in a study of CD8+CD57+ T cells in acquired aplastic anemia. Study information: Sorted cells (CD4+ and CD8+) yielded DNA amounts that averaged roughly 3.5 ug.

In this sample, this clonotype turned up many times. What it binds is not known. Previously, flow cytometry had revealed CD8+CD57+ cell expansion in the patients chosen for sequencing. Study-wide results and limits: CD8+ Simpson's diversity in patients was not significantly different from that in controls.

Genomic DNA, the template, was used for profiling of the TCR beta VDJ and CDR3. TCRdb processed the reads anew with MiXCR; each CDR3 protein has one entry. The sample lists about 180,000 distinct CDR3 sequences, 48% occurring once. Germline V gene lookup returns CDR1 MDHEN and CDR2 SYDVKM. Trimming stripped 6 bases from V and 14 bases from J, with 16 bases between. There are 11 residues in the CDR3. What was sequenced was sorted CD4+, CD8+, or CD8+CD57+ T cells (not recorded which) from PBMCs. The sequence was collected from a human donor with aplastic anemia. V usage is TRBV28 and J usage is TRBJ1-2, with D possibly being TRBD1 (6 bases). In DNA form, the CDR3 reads TGTGCCAGCAGCTCTACAGGGTGGAAAACCTTC. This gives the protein CASSSTGWKTF.